The present entry profiles one TCR beta chain with its context. The record originates from a study of Ad26.COV2.S vaccination and SARS-CoV-2 variants. The treatment: roughly 20 received Ad26.COV2.S at low or high dose, single or two shots; roughly five received placebo; per-sample allocation not given. Vaccine and placebo recipients were sampled on day 63 after the first injection. The CDR3 length is 10 residues. The germline CDR1 and CDR2 sequences are MNHEY and SVGAGI. V was cut by 11 bases and J by 9 bases, with 10 bases left in between. Clones were sequenced by immunoSEQ multiplex PCR, and TCRdb holds only the in-frame ones, with some missing. Of about 350,000 clones listed, approximately 90% were seen once; the top ten hold 6.4%.

This clonotype originated in a person aged 18 to 65 who received the Ad26.COV2.S COVID-19 vaccine or a placebo. Source: peripheral blood, taken in a trial of Ad26.COV2.S vaccine versus placebo. The V call is TRBV6-5, the J call TRBJ1-4; D gene uncertain. CDR3 sequence reads: CAVSAQKLFF. Here the CDR3 DNA reads TGTGCCGTATCCGCCCAAAAACTGTTTTTT.